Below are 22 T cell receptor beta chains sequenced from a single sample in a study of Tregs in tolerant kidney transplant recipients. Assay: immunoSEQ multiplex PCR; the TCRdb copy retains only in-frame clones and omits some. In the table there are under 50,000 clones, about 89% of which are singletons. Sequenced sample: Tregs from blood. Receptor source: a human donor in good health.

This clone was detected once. The CDR3 bases are TGCGCCAGCAGCCAAGAGAAGGGTACTATATCCAGAGATACGCAGTATTTT. This translates into CASSQEKGTISRDTQYF. The chain couples TRBV4-1 to TRBJ2-3; no reliable D call. Germline CDR1 MGHRA, CDR2 YSYEKL. The CDR3 covers 17 residues. Deletions cut 0 bases from V and 5 bases from J, with 18 bases between.

CDR3 protein: CAISEKGTNEQYF. Here the CDR3 DNA reads TGTGCCATCAGTGAAAAGGGAACGAACGAGCAGTACTTC. The rearrangement links TRBV10-3 to TRBJ2-7; D is unresolved. Germline V gene lookup returns CDR1 ENHRY and CDR2 SYGVKD. Trimming stripped 3 bases from V and 5 bases from J, with 11 bases between. The CDR3 has 13 residues.

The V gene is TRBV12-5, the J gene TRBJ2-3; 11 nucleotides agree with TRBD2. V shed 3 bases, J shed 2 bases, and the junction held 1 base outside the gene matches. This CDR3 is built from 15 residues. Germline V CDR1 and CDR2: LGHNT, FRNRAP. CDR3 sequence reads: CASGFSGGATDTQYF. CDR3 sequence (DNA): TGTGCTAGTGGTTTTAGCGGGGGGGCCACAGATACGCAGTATTTT.

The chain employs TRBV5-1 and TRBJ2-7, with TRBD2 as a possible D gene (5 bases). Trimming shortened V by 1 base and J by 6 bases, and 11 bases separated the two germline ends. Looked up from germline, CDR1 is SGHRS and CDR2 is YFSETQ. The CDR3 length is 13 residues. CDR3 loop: CASSLTDAGEQYF. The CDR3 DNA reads TGCGCCAGCAGCTTGACAGACGCGGGCGAGCAGTACTTC.

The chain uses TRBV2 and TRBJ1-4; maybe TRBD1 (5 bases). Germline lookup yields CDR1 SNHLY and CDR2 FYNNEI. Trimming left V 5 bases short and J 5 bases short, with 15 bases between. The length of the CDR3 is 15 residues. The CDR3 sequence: CASSPAGAPNEKLFF. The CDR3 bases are TGTGCCAGCAGTCCTGCTGGGGCTCCGAATGAAAAACTGTTTTTT.

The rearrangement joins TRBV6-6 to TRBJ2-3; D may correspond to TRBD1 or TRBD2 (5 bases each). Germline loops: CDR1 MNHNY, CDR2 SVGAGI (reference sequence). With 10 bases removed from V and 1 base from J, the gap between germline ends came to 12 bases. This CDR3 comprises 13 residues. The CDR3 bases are TGTGCCACCTTGAGAGGGGGCACAGATACGCAGTATTTT. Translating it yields CATLRGGTDTQYF.

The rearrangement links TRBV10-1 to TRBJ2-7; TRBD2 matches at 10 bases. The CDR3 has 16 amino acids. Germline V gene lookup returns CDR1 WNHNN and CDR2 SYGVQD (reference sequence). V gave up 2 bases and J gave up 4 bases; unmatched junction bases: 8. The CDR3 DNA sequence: TGCGCCAGCAGTGAGAAGAGCGGGAGGGGATGGTACGAGCAGTACTTC. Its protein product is CASSEKSGRGWYEQYF.

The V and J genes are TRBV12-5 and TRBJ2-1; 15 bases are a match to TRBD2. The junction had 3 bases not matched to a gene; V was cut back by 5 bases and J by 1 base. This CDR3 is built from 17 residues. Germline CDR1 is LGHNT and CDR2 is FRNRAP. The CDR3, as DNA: TGTGCTAGTGGTCCGGGACTAGCGGGGGGTTCCTACAATGAGCAGTTCTTC. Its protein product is CASGPGLAGGSYNEQFF.

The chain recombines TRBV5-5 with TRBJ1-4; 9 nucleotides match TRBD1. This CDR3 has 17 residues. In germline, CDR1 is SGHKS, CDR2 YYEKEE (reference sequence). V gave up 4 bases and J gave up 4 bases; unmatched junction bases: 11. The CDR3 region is CASSPVPGQGNNEKLFF. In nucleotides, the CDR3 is TGTGCCAGCAGCCCCGTCCCGGGACAGGGTAATAATGAAAAACTGTTTTTT.

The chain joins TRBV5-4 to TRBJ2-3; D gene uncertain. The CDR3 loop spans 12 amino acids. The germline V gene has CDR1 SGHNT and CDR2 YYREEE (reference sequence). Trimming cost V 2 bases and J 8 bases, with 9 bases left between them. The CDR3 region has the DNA TGTGCCAGCAGCTTTGGGGTGGGTACGCAGTATTTT. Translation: CASSFGVGTQYF.

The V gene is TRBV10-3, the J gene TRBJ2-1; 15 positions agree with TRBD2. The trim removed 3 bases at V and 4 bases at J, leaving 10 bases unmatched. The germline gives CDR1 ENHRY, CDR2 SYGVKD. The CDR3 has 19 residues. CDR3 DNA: TGTGCCATCAGTGACCCCGAAGGGACTAGCGGGAGGACTTACAATGAGCAGTTCTTC. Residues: CAISDPEGTSGRTYNEQFF.

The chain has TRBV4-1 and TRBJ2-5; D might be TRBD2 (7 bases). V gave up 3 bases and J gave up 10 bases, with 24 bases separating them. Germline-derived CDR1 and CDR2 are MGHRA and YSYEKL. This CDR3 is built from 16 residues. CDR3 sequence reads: CASSHPVGAGVVNQYF. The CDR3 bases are TGCGCCAGCAGCCATCCCGTGGGGGCGGGGGTTGTAAACCAGTACTTC.

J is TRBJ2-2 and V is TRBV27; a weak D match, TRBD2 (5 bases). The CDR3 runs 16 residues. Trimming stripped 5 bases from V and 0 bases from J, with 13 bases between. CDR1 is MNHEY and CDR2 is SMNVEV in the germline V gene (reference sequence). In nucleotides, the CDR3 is TGTGCCAGCAGTAATCTAGCCTTAGCGAACACCGGGGAGCTGTTTTTT. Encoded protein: CASSNLALANTGELFF.

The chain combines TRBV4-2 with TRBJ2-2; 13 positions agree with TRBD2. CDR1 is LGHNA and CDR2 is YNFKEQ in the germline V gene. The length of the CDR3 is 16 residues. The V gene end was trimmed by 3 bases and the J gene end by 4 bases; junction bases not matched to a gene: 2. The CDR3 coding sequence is TGTGCCAGCAGCCATGGACTAGCGGGGGTCACCGGGGAGCTGTTTTTT. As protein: CASSHGLAGVTGELFF.

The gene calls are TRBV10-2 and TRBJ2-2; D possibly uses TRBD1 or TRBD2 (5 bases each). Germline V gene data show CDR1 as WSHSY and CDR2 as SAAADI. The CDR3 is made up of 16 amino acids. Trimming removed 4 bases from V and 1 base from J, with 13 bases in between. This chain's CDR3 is CASSVPPGRNTGELFF. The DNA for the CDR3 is TGCGCCAGCAGTGTTCCCCCGGGACGGAACACCGGGGAGCTGTTTTTT.

Here the CDR3 reads CASSPLHHFSGNTIYF. CDR3 coding DNA: TGTGCCAGCTCACCCTTACATCATTTCTCTGGAAACACCATATATTTT. The chain joins TRBV18 to TRBJ1-3; D gene unclear. Germline V gene lookup returns CDR1 KGHSH and CDR2 LQKENI. The CDR3 totals 16 residues. V shed 3 bases and J shed 0 bases, with 12 bases lying between them. Filled out from reference TRBV18 and TRBJ1-3, the complete variable domain reads NAGVMQNPRHLVRRRGQEARLRCSPMKGHSHVYWYRQLPEEGLKFMVYLQKENIIDESGMPKERFSAEFPKEGPSILRIQQVVRGDSAAYFCASSPLHHFSGNTIYFGEGSWLTVV.

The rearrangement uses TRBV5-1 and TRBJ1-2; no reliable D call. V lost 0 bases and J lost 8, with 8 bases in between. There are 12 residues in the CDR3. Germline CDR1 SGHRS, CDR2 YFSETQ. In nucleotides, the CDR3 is TGCGCCAGCAGCTTGGAAGGTTTCGGCTACACCTTC. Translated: CASSLEGFGYTF.

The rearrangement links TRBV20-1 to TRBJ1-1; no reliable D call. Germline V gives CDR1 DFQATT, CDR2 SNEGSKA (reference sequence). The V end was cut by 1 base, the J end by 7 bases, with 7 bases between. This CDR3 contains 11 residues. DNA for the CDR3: TGCAGTGCTAGAGGGGCCGGTGAAGCTTTCTTT. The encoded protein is CSARGAGEAFF.

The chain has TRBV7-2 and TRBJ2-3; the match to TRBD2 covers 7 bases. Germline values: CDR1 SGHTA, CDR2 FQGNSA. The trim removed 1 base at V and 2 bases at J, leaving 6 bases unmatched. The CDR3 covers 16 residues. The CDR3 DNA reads TGTGCCAGCAGCTTAGATCCTAGCGGTTACACAGATACGCAGTATTTT. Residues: CASSLDPSGYTDTQYF.

The CDR3 bases are TGTGCCAGCAGCTGGGAACCCCGCAATCAGCCCCAGCATTTT. The encoded protein is CASSWEPRNQPQHF. This chain links TRBV5-8 with TRBJ1-5, with D hard to call. V was pared by 3 bases and J by 2 bases, with 9 bases between. CDR3 length: 14 amino acids. CDR1 and CDR2 from the germline V gene are SGHTS and YDEGEE.

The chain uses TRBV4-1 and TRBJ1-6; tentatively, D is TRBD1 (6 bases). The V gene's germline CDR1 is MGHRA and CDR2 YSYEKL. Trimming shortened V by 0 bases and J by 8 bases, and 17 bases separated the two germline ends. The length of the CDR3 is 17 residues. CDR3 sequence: CASSQDPRGVRDSPLHF. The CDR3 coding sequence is TGCGCCAGCAGCCAAGACCCGAGGGGGGTTCGTGATTCACCCCTCCACTTT.

CDR3 in amino acids: CASARGMANEKLFF. The DNA for the CDR3 is TGTGCCAGCGCACGCGGGATGGCTAATGAAAAACTGTTTTTT. The V gene is TRBV18, the J gene TRBJ1-4, with D hard to call. CDR1 KGHSH and CDR2 LQKENI come from the germline V gene. This CDR3 region has 14 residues. Trimming stripped 8 bases from V and 3 bases from J, with 13 bases between.